This T cell receptor (beta chain) was sequenced in a study of cytomegalovirus exposure and HLA in healthy donors. Study-wide background: From about 179 million T cells, an earlier analysis saw 100 million to 140 million unique TCR beta sequences. General study points: High sensitivity and specificity were reportedly achieved when the classifier diagnosed cytomegalovirus status. Common viral pathogens were later found to be apparently linked to several of the most significant clusters.

This clone has a single count. Its antigen is currently unknown. The PCR had 60 Vbeta and 13 Jbeta primers. Clones were sequenced by immunoSEQ multiplex PCR, and TCRdb holds only the in-frame ones, with some missing. The repertoire includes about 150,000 clones, 79% of them detected once, and roughly 6.8% sits in the top ten. In germline, CDR1 is SGHRS, CDR2 YFSETQ. The CDR3 has 13 amino acids. The germline V and J ends were trimmed by 4 bases and 6 bases, with 11 bases remaining between them. The V gene is TRBV5-1, the J gene TRBJ2-1; D is uncertain. Material for sequencing was PBMCs. The origin of this receptor is a man aged 45-60 years in good health and CMV-seropositive. The CDR3 region has the DNA TGCGCCAGCAGCGCCTCTTGGGCCAATGAGCAGTTCTTC. This codes for CASSASWANEQFF.